One sample yielded the 4 T cell receptor beta chains listed below, sequenced in a study of blood T cell repertoires in COVID-19. Clones were read by immunoSEQ multiplex PCR, and TCRdb kept only the in-frame ones, dropping some. Here the sample spans 55,000 to 80,000 clones, roughly nine tenths being singletons. The sample consisted of peripheral blood. These receptor sequences come from a man aged 45 to 65 with acute or convalescent COVID-19.

V is TRBV7-9 and J is TRBJ2-7, with TRBD1 matching 11 bases. CDR3 size: 16 residues. V lost 3 bases and J lost 4; bases outside the gene matches: 8. Per germline, CDR1 SEHNR and CDR2 FQNEAQ (reference sequence). The CDR3 loop is CASSLSGDRGTYEQYF. The CDR3 region has the DNA TGTGCCAGCAGCTTGAGTGGGGACAGGGGGACATACGAGCAGTACTTC.

The chain combines TRBV7-9 with TRBJ2-1, with D possibly TRBD2 on 6 matching bases. Germline values: CDR1 SEHNR, CDR2 FQNEAQ (reference sequence). This CDR3 spans 14 amino acids. The ends were cut back, 6 bases at V and 4 bases at J, with 13 bases in the middle. The DNA for the CDR3 is TGTGCCAGCAGTTTCTCCGGAGGGTACAATGAGCAGTTCTTC. This encodes CASSFSGGYNEQFF.

J is TRBJ2-3 and V is TRBV5-8, with D possibly TRBD2 on 6 matching bases. Trimming stripped 7 bases from V and 4 bases from J, with 19 bases between. The CDR3 is made up of 15 amino acids. Germline assignment: CDR1 SGHTS and CDR2 YDEGEE. CDR3 residues: CASPQLVGSPDTQYF. CDR3 nucleotide sequence: TGTGCCAGCCCCCAACTCGTCGGGAGCCCAGATACGCAGTATTTT.

This clone has just a few counts. The genes are TRBV2 and TRBJ2-5, with 9 bases fitting TRBD1. Germline V CDR1 and CDR2: SNHLY, FYNNEI. The CDR3 contains 15 residues. V shed 6 bases, J shed 2 bases, and the junction held 7 bases outside the gene matches. Here the CDR3 reads CASSPGQGSQETQYF. Here the CDR3 DNA reads TGTGCCAGCAGCCCGGGACAGGGCAGTCAAGAGACCCAGTACTTC.